This T cell receptor (beta chain) was observed in a study of T cells after yellow fever vaccination. Study findings and constraints: Once the booster was given, most primary-vaccination clones reappeared, at about 96% for CD4 and more than 85% for CD8.

The CDR3 runs to 13 residues. Germline loops: CDR1 SGDLS, CDR2 YYNGEE. The germline V and J ends were trimmed by 3 bases and 0 bases, with 4 bases remaining between them. Synthesis of TCR cDNA relied on 5'RACE template switching, which attached a universal primer site and UMIs. TCRdb ran MiXCR on the 5' RACE reads and lists one entry per CDR3 protein. Of around 16,000 distinct CDR3 sequences listed, more than 4% are singletons. This clonotype occurred many times. The chain couples TRBV9 to TRBJ2-1; no clear D gene. The sample was PBMCs, either bulk or a sorted T-cell subset (CD4+, CD8+, memory, or dextramer-sorted; not recorded which), taken 15 days after the yellow fever booster vaccination. The TCR originated in a man younger than 45 who received the YFV17D yellow fever vaccine. CDR3 amino acids: CASSGRSYNEQFF. Here the CDR3 DNA reads TGTGCCAGCAGCGGGCGCTCCTACAATGAGCAGTTCTTC.